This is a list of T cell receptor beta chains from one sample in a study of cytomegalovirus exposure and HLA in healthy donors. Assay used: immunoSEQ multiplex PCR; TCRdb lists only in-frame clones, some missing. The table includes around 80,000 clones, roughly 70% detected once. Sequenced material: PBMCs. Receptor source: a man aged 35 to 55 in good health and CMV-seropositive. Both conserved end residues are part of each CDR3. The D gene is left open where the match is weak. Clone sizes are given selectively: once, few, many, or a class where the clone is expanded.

CDR3 protein: CASSTRTLGETQYF
CDR3 DNA: TGTGCCAGCAGCACGAGGACTTTGGGGGAGACCCAGTACTTC
D gene: -
clone size: -
J gene: TRBJ2-5
V gene: TRBV13

CDR3 protein: CASSDYWNTGELFF
CDR3 DNA: TGTGCCAGCAGTGACTACTGGAACACCGGGGAGCTGTTTTTT
D gene: -
clone size: many
J gene: TRBJ2-2
V gene: TRBV6-5

CDR3 protein: CSVGVGEGGYTF
CDR3 DNA: TGCAGCGTTGGGGTCGGGGAGGGGGGCTACACCTTC
D gene: -
clone size: -
J gene: TRBJ1-2
V gene: TRBV29-1

CDR3 protein: CASSQVTDTEAFF
CDR3 DNA: TGCGCCAGCAGCCAAGTTACGGACACTGAAGCTTTCTTT
D gene: -
clone size: -
J gene: TRBJ1-1
V gene: TRBV4-1

CDR3 protein: CASGLDYEQYF
CDR3 DNA: TGTGCCAGCGGACTAGATTACGAGCAGTACTTC
D gene: TRBD2
clone size: -
J gene: TRBJ2-7
V gene: TRBV7-2

CDR3 protein: CASSLLSRGGNEKLFF
CDR3 DNA: TGCGCCAGCAGCCTCCTCAGCAGAGGGGGAAATGAAAAACTGTTTTTT
D gene: -
clone size: -
J gene: TRBJ1-4
V gene: TRBV4-3

CDR3 protein: CASSFRTSGRAYTDTQYF
CDR3 DNA: TGTGCCAGCAGCTTCCGGACTAGCGGGAGGGCCTACACAGATACGCAGTATTTT
D gene: TRBD2
clone size: few
J gene: TRBJ2-3
V gene: TRBV7-2

CDR3 protein: CASRTRQGRGPYEQYF
CDR3 DNA: TGCGCCAGCAGAACCCGACAGGGGAGAGGCCCCTACGAGCAGTACTTC
D gene: TRBD1
clone size: -
J gene: TRBJ2-7
V gene: TRBV5-1

CDR3 protein: CASSEGGANYGYTF
CDR3 DNA: TGTGCCAGCAGTGAAGGGGGAGCGAACTATGGCTACACCTTC
D gene: -
clone size: medium-sized
J gene: TRBJ1-2
V gene: TRBV6-1

CDR3 protein: CALRSDDNYGYTF
CDR3 DNA: TGTGCCCTCCGGAGTGATGATAACTATGGCTACACCTTC
D gene: -
clone size: -
J gene: TRBJ1-2
V gene: TRBV28

CDR3 protein: CASSLNRVLGELFF
CDR3 DNA: TGTGCCAGCAGCTTAAACAGGGTCCTCGGGGAGCTGTTTTTT
D gene: -
clone size: few
J gene: TRBJ2-2
V gene: TRBV7-2

CDR3 protein: CASSVDLGGSGANVLTF
CDR3 DNA: TGTGCCAGCAGCGTAGATCTGGGAGGTTCTGGGGCCAACGTCCTGACTTTC
D gene: -
clone size: once
J gene: TRBJ2-6
V gene: TRBV9

CDR3 protein: CASSQRSWTSGGAAGELFF
CDR3 DNA: TGCGCCAGCAGCCAACGGAGTTGGACTAGCGGGGGGGCCGCCGGGGAGCTGTTTTTT
D gene: TRBD2
clone size: -
J gene: TRBJ2-2
V gene: TRBV4-3

CDR3 protein: CASSWGQNSNQPQHF
CDR3 DNA: TGTGCCAGCAGCTGGGGACAAAATAGCAATCAGCCCCAGCATTTT
D gene: -
clone size: -
J gene: TRBJ1-5
V gene: TRBV5-8

CDR3 protein: CASSLAGGHYEQYF
CDR3 DNA: TGTGCCAGCAGTTTAGCGGGAGGCCACTACGAGCAGTACTTC
D gene: TRBD2
clone size: -
J gene: TRBJ2-7
V gene: TRBV28

CDR3 protein: CASSGDRGRTDTQYF
CDR3 DNA: TGTGCCAGCAGTGGGGACAGGGGGCGAACAGATACGCAGTATTTT
D gene: TRBD1
clone size: once
J gene: TRBJ2-3
V gene: TRBV2

CDR3 protein: CASTAGTGAYNEQFF
CDR3 DNA: TGTGCCAGTACCGCCGGGACAGGGGCCTACAATGAGCAGTTCTTC
D gene: TRBD1
clone size: -
J gene: TRBJ2-1
V gene: TRBV19

CDR3 protein: CAWSLRNTEAFF
CDR3 DNA: TGTGCCTGGAGTCTTCGGAACACTGAAGCTTTCTTT
D gene: -
clone size: -
J gene: TRBJ1-1
V gene: TRBV30

CDR3 protein: CASSRSGGDNTGELFF
CDR3 DNA: TGTGCCAGCAGCCGTAGCGGGGGGGATAACACCGGGGAGCTGTTTTTT
D gene: TRBD2
clone size: -
J gene: TRBJ2-2
V gene: TRBV6-6

CDR3 protein: CAWSQGKRNSPLHF
CDR3 DNA: TGTGCCTGGAGTCAGGGGAAAAGGAATTCACCCCTCCACTTT
D gene: -
clone size: -
J gene: TRBJ1-6
V gene: TRBV30

CDR3 protein: CASSQDFRGSQETQYF
CDR3 DNA: TGTGCCAGCAGCCAAGACTTCAGGGGGAGTCAAGAGACCCAGTACTTC
D gene: TRBD1
clone size: few
J gene: TRBJ2-5
V gene: TRBV4-2

CDR3 protein: CASSPRDRDNSPLHF
CDR3 DNA: TGTGCCAGCAGCCCGAGGGACAGGGATAATTCACCCCTCCACTTT
D gene: TRBD1
clone size: -
J gene: TRBJ1-6
V gene: TRBV7-2

CDR3 protein: CASSATGYEQYF
CDR3 DNA: TGTGCCAGCAGTGCCACAGGGTACGAGCAGTACTTC
D gene: -
clone size: few
J gene: TRBJ2-7
V gene: TRBV6-5

CDR3 protein: CASSFSAGGDNQPQHF
CDR3 DNA: TGTGCCAGCAGTTTTTCCGCGGGCGGGGACAATCAGCCCCAGCATTTT
D gene: -
clone size: -
J gene: TRBJ1-5
V gene: TRBV6-6

CDR3 protein: CASSGENEQFF
CDR3 DNA: TGTGCCAGCAGCGGGGAAAATGAGCAGTTCTTC
D gene: -
clone size: -
J gene: TRBJ2-1
V gene: TRBV2

CDR3 protein: CASSSTDRYEQYF
CDR3 DNA: TGTGCCAGCAGTTCTACCGACAGGTACGAGCAGTACTTC
D gene: -
clone size: few
J gene: TRBJ2-7
V gene: TRBV28

CDR3 protein: CASSDRQYQETQYF
CDR3 DNA: TGTGCCAGTAGTGACAGACAGTACCAAGAGACCCAGTACTTC
D gene: -
clone size: -
J gene: TRBJ2-5
V gene: TRBV19

CDR3 protein: CASSHPDRIQTEAFF
CDR3 DNA: TGCGCCAGCAGCCACCCGGACAGAATTCAAACTGAAGCTTTCTTT
D gene: -
clone size: -
J gene: TRBJ1-1
V gene: TRBV4-3

CDR3 protein: CASRAGGPNTQYF
CDR3 DNA: TGTGCCAGCAGGGCGGGGGGGCCGAATACGCAGTATTTT
D gene: TRBD2
clone size: -
J gene: TRBJ2-3
V gene: TRBV7-2

CDR3 protein: CASSQVPGGTYNEQFF
CDR3 DNA: TGCGCCAGCAGCCAAGTGCCAGGGGGCACTTACAATGAGCAGTTCTTC
D gene: TRBD1
clone size: -
J gene: TRBJ2-1
V gene: TRBV4-1

CDR3 protein: CASSADPGAYGYTF
CDR3 DNA: TGTGCCAGCAGCGCCGACCCAGGGGCTTATGGCTACACCTTC
D gene: -
clone size: -
J gene: TRBJ1-2
V gene: TRBV7-2

CDR3 protein: CASSVGIPSGVTYEQYF
CDR3 DNA: TGTGCCAGCAGCGTAGGGATCCCCAGCGGAGTTACCTACGAGCAGTACTTC
D gene: -
clone size: -
J gene: TRBJ2-7
V gene: TRBV9

CDR3 protein: CASSIGGQPQETQYF
CDR3 DNA: TGTGCCAGTAGTATTGGAGGCCAGCCCCAAGAGACCCAGTACTTC
D gene: -
clone size: -
J gene: TRBJ2-5
V gene: TRBV19

CDR3 protein: CASSSRKAGVHEQYF
CDR3 DNA: TGTGCCAGCAGTTCTCGGAAGGCGGGAGTCCACGAGCAGTACTTC
D gene: TRBD2
clone size: -
J gene: TRBJ2-7
V gene: TRBV6-5

CDR3 protein: CASSPGTVNTEAFF
CDR3 DNA: TGCGCCAGCAGCCCCGGGACAGTGAACACTGAAGCTTTCTTT
D gene: TRBD1
clone size: -
J gene: TRBJ1-1
V gene: TRBV5-1

CDR3 protein: CASSLDIYTEAFF
CDR3 DNA: TGTGCCAGTAGTCTCGACATATACACTGAAGCTTTCTTT
D gene: -
clone size: -
J gene: TRBJ1-1
V gene: TRBV19

CDR3 protein: CASRPQDSNSPLHF
CDR3 DNA: TGTGCCAGCCGGCCCCAGGACAGTAATTCACCCCTCCACTTT
D gene: -
clone size: -
J gene: TRBJ1-6
V gene: TRBV10-3

CDR3 protein: CSVVPREAVYNEQFF
CDR3 DNA: TGCAGCGTTGTCCCGCGGGAGGCCGTCTACAATGAGCAGTTCTTC
D gene: TRBD2
clone size: -
J gene: TRBJ2-1
V gene: TRBV29-1